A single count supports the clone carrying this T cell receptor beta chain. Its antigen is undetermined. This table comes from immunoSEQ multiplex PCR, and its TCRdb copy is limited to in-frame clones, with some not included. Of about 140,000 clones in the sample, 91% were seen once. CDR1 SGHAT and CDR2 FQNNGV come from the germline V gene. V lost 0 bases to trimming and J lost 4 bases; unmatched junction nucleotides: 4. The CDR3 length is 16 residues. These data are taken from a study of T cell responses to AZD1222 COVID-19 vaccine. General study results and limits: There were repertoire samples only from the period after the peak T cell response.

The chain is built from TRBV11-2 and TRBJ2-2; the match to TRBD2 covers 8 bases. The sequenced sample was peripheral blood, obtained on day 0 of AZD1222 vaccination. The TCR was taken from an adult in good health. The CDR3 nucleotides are TGTGCCAGCAGCTTAGATCGACTAGCGATCACCGGGGAGCTGTTTTTT. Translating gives CASSLDRLAITGELFF.